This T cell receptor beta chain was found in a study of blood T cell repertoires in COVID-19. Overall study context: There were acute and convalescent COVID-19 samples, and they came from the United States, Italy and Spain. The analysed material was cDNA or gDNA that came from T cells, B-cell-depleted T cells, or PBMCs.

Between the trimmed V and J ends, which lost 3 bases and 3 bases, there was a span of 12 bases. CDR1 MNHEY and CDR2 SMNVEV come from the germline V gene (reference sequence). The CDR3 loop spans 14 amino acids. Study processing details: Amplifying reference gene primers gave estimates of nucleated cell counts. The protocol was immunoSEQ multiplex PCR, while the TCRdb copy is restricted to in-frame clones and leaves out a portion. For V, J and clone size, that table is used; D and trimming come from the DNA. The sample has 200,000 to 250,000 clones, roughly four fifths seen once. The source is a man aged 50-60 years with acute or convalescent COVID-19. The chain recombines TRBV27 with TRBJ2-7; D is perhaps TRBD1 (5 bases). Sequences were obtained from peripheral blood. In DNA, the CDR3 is TGTGCCAGCAGTTTGGGCAGGGTCAACTACGAGCAGTACTTC. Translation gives CASSLGRVNYEQYF.